The present T cell receptor (delta chain) was sequenced within a study of gamma-delta T cells after stem cell transplantation. TCRdb re-called the RT-PCR reads using CATT. The sample has over 7,000 delta-chain clones, 13% to 15% seen once; the top ten hold 5% to 6%. The clonotype was recovered from a human donor. It is not recorded whose cells these are; they may come from a transplant donor. The sequenced sample consisted of gamma-delta T cells.

The CDR3, as DNA: TGTGCTCTTGGGGAACCCCATTATTACTGGGGGATACGCGTCCCCACCGATAAACTCATCTTT. It translates to CALGEPHYYWGIRVPTDKLIF. The rearrangement uses TRDV1 and TRDJ1; 13 bases map to TRDD3. V lost 1 base and J lost 1; bases outside the gene matches: 15. Germline assignment: CDR1 TSWWSYY and CDR2 QGS. The CDR3 totals 21 residues.